This T cell receptor beta chain was identified during a study of radiotherapy plus CTLA-4 blockade in lung cancer. Broader study findings: With interferon-beta, early dynamics of blood T cell clones were reported to best predict response.

To note about this clone: The antigen is not known.

Repertoires were generated with immunoSEQ multiplex PCR, while TCRdb's copy carries only in-frame clones and drops some. This sample yields 90,000 or so clones, of which roughly 86% are seen a single time; approximately 2% belongs to the top ten. Germline values: CDR1 SGHTA, CDR2 FQGNSA. Trimming pared 2 bases from V and 0 bases from J, leaving 7 bases between. This CDR3 comprises 14 residues. The rearrangement joins TRBV7-2 to TRBJ1-1; D is unclear. The TCR originated in a human donor with non-small cell lung cancer who had a partial response to radiotherapy plus ipilimumab. The sample in question was peripheral blood, obtained from a patient treated with radiotherapy plus ipilimumab. This chain's CDR3 is CASSLTHMNTEAFF. DNA for the CDR3: TGTGCCAGCAGCTTAACGCACATGAACACTGAAGCTTTCTTT.